The 8 T cell receptor beta chains given below trace back to one sample, sequenced in a study of blood T cell repertoires in COVID-19. The protocol was immunoSEQ multiplex PCR, while the TCRdb copy is restricted to in-frame clones and leaves out a portion. The table records tens of thousands of clones, 75% to 90% of them present only once. The source material was peripheral blood. These receptors were taken from a man aged 50 to 59 with active COVID-19.

In the case of this clone: In the same sample, other DNA sequences code for this CDR3. V gene TRBV7-9 combines with J gene TRBJ2-3; possibly TRBD2 for D (6 bases). V was clipped by 3 bases and J by 0 bases, with 7 bases between them. The CDR3 has 14 amino acids. Per the germline V gene, CDR1 is SEHNR and CDR2 is FQNEAQ (reference sequence). The CDR3 reads CASSLEGSTDTQYF. DNA of the CDR3: TGTGCCAGCAGCTTGGAGGGGAGCACAGATACGCAGTATTTT.

DNA for the CDR3: TGTGCCAGCAGCTACCCCGGACAGCTTTCCACAGATACGCAGTATTTT. Its protein product is CASSYPGQLSTDTQYF. V usage is TRBV28 and J usage is TRBJ2-3; D possibly corresponds to TRBD1 (6 bases). V was clipped by 6 bases and J by 2 bases, with 18 bases between them. Germline assignment: CDR1 MDHEN and CDR2 SYDVKM. This CDR3 region has 16 residues.

The CDR3: CASSPQDRGMYEQYF. The CDR3 region has the DNA TGTGCCAGCAGCCCCCAGGACAGGGGAATGTACGAGCAGTACTTC. The J gene is TRBJ2-7, the V gene TRBV5-4; 9 positions match TRBD1. V was clipped by 4 bases and J by 4 bases; unmatched bases: 9. The length of the CDR3 is 15 residues. Per germline, CDR1 SGHNT and CDR2 YYREEE (reference sequence).

The gene calls are TRBV12-3 or TRBV12-4 and TRBJ1-2, with TRBD1 as a possible D gene (5 bases). Trimming cost V 7 bases and J 8 bases, with 14 bases left between them. CDR3 length: 12 residues. Written as DNA, the CDR3 is TGTGCCAGCACCCTGAGGGGAGGGGGCTACACCTTC. It yields the protein CASTLRGGGYTF.

The chain links TRBV28 to TRBJ1-5, with TRBD1 identical over 7 bases. CDR3 length equals 16 residues. Germline trimming cut 3 bases from V and 7 bases from J; bases unmatched to any gene: 12. CDR1 and CDR2 (germline): MDHEN, SYDVKM. The CDR3 loop is CASSFPTIGGGQPQHF. For the CDR3, the DNA is TGTGCCAGCAGTTTCCCCACCATAGGGGGCGGACAGCCCCAGCATTTT.

The genes are TRBV5-1 and TRBJ1-3; 7 bases map to TRBD1. The CDR3 has 15 amino acids. V trimming: 4 bases; J trimming: 4 bases; junction bases outside the gene matches: 8. Germline loops: CDR1 SGHRS, CDR2 YFSETQ. The DNA for the CDR3 is TGCGCCAGCAGCCCGGAGACAGGGTACGGAAACACCATATATTTT. Translated: CASSPETGYGNTIYF.

This chain connects TRBV19 to TRBJ1-3; D is possibly TRBD1 (6 bases). Trimming stripped 5 bases from V and 3 bases from J, with 20 bases between. The CDR3 has 17 amino acids. The germline gives CDR1 LNHDA, CDR2 SQIVND (reference sequence). CDR3 bases: TGTGCCAGTAGTGCCTCACCTCCGGGGACATTTGGAAACACCATATATTTT. This gives the protein CASSASPPGTFGNTIYF.

V gene TRBV6-1 combines with J gene TRBJ1-1; D uncertain. In germline, CDR1 is MNHNS, CDR2 SASEGT. The CDR3 covers 13 residues. The V end was cut by 3 bases, the J end by 6 bases, with 11 bases between. CDR3 DNA: TGTGCCAGCAGTGATCCACGGGTCGCTGAAGCTTTCTTT. The encoded protein is CASSDPRVAEAFF.